The 10 T cell receptor beta chains presented below share a single source sample, sequenced in a study of shared clonotypes between healthy human individuals. Naive CD8 cells lacked CD45RO and underwent positive selection for CCR7, leaving out terminally differentiated effector memory CD45RA+ cells. Data came from immunoSEQ multiplex PCR; TCRdb stores just in-frame clones and leaves some out. This sample yields about 1.9 million clones, of which 93% are seen a single time; 1.5% to 2% belongs to the top ten. The sample was naive CD8+ T cells from PBMCs. These receptors came from a man aged 18 to 30 in good health. Some clones in this sample may be carry-over from other donors' samples.

Only one count was recorded for this clone. This rearrangement joins TRBV5-6 to TRBJ2-4; possibly TRBD1 or TRBD2 for D (5 bases each). The germline gives CDR1 SGHDT, CDR2 YYEEEE. V was shortened by 3 bases and J by 13 bases, with 11 bases between the two germline ends. This CDR3 region has 11 residues. DNA of the CDR3: TGTGCCAGCAGCTCCCGAGGGGACCAGTACTTC. This translates into CASSSRGDQYF.

J is TRBJ2-7 and V is TRBV11-2; a weak D match, TRBD1 (5 bases). Trimming removed 7 bases at V and 2 bases at J, with 18 bases between. This CDR3 comprises 15 residues. Germline V gene data show CDR1 as SGHAT and CDR2 as FQNNGV. The chain's CDR3 is CASTGRGHSTYEQYF. CDR3 nucleotide sequence: TGTGCCAGCACCGGACGAGGACACTCTACCTACGAGCAGTACTTC.

The chain links TRBV9 to TRBJ2-2; D is unclear. V was pared by 0 bases and J by 8 bases, with 14 bases between. This CDR3 is 15 amino acids long. The germline V gene has CDR1 SGDLS and CDR2 YYNGEE. The DNA of the CDR3 is TGTGCCAGCAGCGTAGGTGGGTCGATGCGAGGGGAGCTGTTTTTT. Its protein product is CASSVGGSMRGELFF.

This chain uses TRBV6-1 with TRBJ1-1, with D tentatively TRBD1 (5 bases). Germline V gene lookup returns CDR1 MNHNS and CDR2 SASEGT. With 3 bases removed from V and 6 bases from J, the gap between germline ends came to 11 bases. The CDR3 runs to 13 residues. The CDR3 region is CASSDSQAAEAFF. In nucleotides, the CDR3 is TGTGCCAGCAGTGACTCACAGGCCGCTGAAGCTTTCTTT.

This clone was detected a few times. This sequence joins TRBV27 and TRBJ1-5; no clear D. The CDR3 is 13 residues long. Looked up from germline, CDR1 is MNHEY and CDR2 is SMNVEV (reference sequence). Trimming removed 5 bases at V and 4 bases at J, with 9 bases between. CDR3 sequence (DNA): TGTGCCAGCAGTGCGAGTAGAAATCAGCCCCAGCATTTT. This gives the protein CASSASRNQPQHF.

The chain combines TRBV29-1 with TRBJ1-2, with D possibly matching TRBD1 (5 bases). In germline, CDR1 is SQVTM, CDR2 ANQGSEA. CDR3 size: 11 residues. The ends were cut back, 4 bases at V and 6 bases at J, with 9 bases in the middle. The CDR3 DNA follows: TGCAGCGTTGTCCCGGGGGATGGCTACACCTTC. Its protein is CSVVPGDGYTF. The complete variable domain, with remaining parts taken from reference TRBV29-1 and TRBJ1-2, reads SAVISQKPSRDICQRGTSLTIQCQVDSQVTMMFWYRQQPGQSLTLIATANQGSEATYESGFVIDKFPISRPNLTFSTLTVSNMSPEDSSIYLCSVVPGDGYTFGSGTRLTVV.

The chain is built from TRBV28 and TRBJ1-4; tentative D call: TRBD1 (6 bases). The CDR3 totals 17 residues. Trimming took 3 bases from V and 2 from J, leaving 16 bases between them. CDR1 and CDR2 from the germline V gene are MDHEN and SYDVKM. CDR3 loop: CASSFWGQLGTNEKLFF. In DNA form, the CDR3 reads TGTGCCAGCAGTTTCTGGGGACAATTAGGCACTAATGAAAAACTGTTTTTT.

V gene TRBV28 combines with J gene TRBJ2-3; TRBD1 agrees at 8 bases. Losses at the gene ends were 3 bases for V and 0 bases for J; bases not matched to a gene: 11. The CDR3 length is 18 residues. Per the germline V gene, CDR1 is MDHEN and CDR2 is SYDVKM. In nucleotides, the CDR3 is TGTGCCAGCAGTTTGACGGCAGGGGGCTTCCTGAGCACAGATACGCAGTATTTT. Translated, it gives CASSLTAGGFLSTDTQYF. The whole variable domain, filled in from reference TRBV28 and TRBJ2-3, reads DVKVTQSSRYLVKRTGEKVFLECVQDMDHENMFWYRQDPGLGLRLIYFSYDVKMKEKGDIPEGYSVSREKKERFSLILESASTNQTSMYLCASSLTAGGFLSTDTQYFGPGTRLTVL.

This sequence joins TRBV27 and TRBJ2-7; 9 bases are a match to TRBD2. The CDR3 spans 14 residues. The junction had 10 bases not matched to a gene; V was cut back by 6 bases and J by 7 bases. The germline CDR1 and CDR2 sequences are MNHEY and SMNVEV (reference sequence). The DNA of the CDR3 is TGTGCCAGCAGGTCACGCGGGAGGGCCGGGGAGCAGTACTTC. It yields the protein CASRSRGRAGEQYF.

The chain couples TRBV27 to TRBJ2-1; 9 bases match TRBD2. Germline loops: CDR1 MNHEY, CDR2 SMNVEV (reference sequence). The trim removed 8 bases at V and 5 bases at J, leaving 10 bases unmatched. CDR3 size: 15 residues. CDR3 DNA: TGTGCCAGCTCCCCTAGCGGGACGTACAACAATGAGCAGTTCTTC. Protein: CASSPSGTYNNEQFF.